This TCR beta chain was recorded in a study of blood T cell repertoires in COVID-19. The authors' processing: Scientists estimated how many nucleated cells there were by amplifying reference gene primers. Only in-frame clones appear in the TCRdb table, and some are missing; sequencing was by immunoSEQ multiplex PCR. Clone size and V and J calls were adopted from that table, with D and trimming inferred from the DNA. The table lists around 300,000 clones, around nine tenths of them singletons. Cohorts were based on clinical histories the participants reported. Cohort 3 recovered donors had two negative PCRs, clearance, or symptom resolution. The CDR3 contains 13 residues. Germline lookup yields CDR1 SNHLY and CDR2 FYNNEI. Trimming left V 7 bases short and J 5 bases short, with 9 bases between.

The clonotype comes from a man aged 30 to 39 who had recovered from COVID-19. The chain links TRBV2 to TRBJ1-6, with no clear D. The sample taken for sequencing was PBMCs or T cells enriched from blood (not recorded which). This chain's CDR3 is CASILGDNSPLHF. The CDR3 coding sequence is TGTGCCAGCATCTTGGGAGATAATTCACCCCTCCACTTT.